What follows are 3 T cell receptor beta chains derived from one specimen sequenced in a study of cytomegalovirus exposure and HLA in healthy donors. PCR used 60 Vbeta primers and 13 Jbeta primers. The assay was immunoSEQ multiplex PCR, and TCRdb's table has in-frame clones only and misses some. The sample is made up of approximately 150,000 clones, and the top ten hold more than 0.8% of it. Material: PBMCs. These receptors all stem from a male donor in good health and CMV-seronegative.

CDR3 in amino acids: CASTGLGDEQYF. The CDR3 DNA follows: TGTGCCAGCACTGGGTTAGGGGACGAGCAGTACTTC. The rearrangement joins TRBV7-9 to TRBJ2-7, with a possible D match to TRBD1 (5 bases). This CDR3 contains 12 residues. Germline CDR1 and CDR2: SEHNR and FQNEAQ (reference sequence). Between the trimmed V and J ends, which lost 7 bases and 5 bases, there was a span of 12 bases.

The gene calls are TRBV27 and TRBJ1-5; D is uncertain. The CDR3 totals 17 residues. Trimming stripped 0 bases from V and 2 bases from J, with 14 bases between. The germline CDR1 and CDR2 sequences are MNHEY and SMNVEV (reference sequence). Here the CDR3 DNA reads TGTGCCAGCAGTTTATCGAAACCAGGCGGGGGCAATCAGCCCCAGCATTTT. Translated, it gives CASSLSKPGGGNQPQHF.

J is TRBJ1-2 and V is TRBV5-1; perhaps TRBD1 as D (6 bases). Germline-derived CDR1 and CDR2 are SGHRS and YFSETQ. V lost 0 bases, J lost 4 bases, and 10 bases lay in between. The CDR3 loop spans 14 amino acids. CDR3 sequence: CASSLAGESYGYTF. The CDR3 DNA sequence: TGCGCCAGCAGCTTGGCAGGGGAGTCCTATGGCTACACCTTC.